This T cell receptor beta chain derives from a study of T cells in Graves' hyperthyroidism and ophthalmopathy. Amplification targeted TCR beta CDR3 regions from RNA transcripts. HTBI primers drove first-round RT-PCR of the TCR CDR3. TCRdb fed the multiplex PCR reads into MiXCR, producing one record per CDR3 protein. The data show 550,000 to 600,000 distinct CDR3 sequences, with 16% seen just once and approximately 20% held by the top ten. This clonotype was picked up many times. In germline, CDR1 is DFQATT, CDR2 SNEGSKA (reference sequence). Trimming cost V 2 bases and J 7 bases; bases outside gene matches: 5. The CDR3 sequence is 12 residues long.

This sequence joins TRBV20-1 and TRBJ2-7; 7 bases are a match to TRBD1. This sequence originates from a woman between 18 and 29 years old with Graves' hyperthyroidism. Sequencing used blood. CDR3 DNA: TGCAGTGCTAGATCCCCAGGGGGTGAGCAGTACTTC. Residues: CSARSPGGEQYF.